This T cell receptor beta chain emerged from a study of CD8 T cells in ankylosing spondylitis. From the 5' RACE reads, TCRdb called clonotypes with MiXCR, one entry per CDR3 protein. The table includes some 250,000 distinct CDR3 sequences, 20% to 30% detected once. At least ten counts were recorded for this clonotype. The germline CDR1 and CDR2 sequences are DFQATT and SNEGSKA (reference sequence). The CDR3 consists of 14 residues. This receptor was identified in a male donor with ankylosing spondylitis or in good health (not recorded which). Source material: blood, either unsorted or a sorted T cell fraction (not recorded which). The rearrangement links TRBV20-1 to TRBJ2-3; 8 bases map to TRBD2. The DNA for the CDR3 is TGCAGCACCAGACTAGCGAAGGTGACAGATACGCAGTATTTT. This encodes CSTRLAKVTDTQYF.